The 4 T cell receptor beta chains given below trace back to one sample, sequenced in a study of blood T cell repertoires in COVID-19. Assay: immunoSEQ multiplex PCR; the TCRdb copy retains only in-frame clones and omits some. The sample holds about 65,000 clones; about 84% are singletons and the top ten take roughly 39%. Input material: peripheral blood. Every receptor here comes from a human donor in a cohort sampled during active COVID-19.

V usage is TRBV5-1 and J usage is TRBJ2-1, with TRBD2 identical over 9 bases. The ends lost 2 bases at V and 8 bases at J; junction bases unmatched: 8. The CDR3 runs 15 residues. Germline lookup yields CDR1 SGHRS and CDR2 YFSETQ. CDR3 sequence: CASSLGGGAPDEQFF. The CDR3 region has the DNA TGCGCCAGCAGCTTAGGCGGGGGGGCACCAGATGAGCAGTTCTTC.

The chain joins TRBV2 to TRBJ1-2, with D tentatively TRBD1 (6 bases). The germline V and J ends were trimmed by 7 bases and 4 bases, with 22 bases remaining between them. The germline V gene has CDR1 SNHLY and CDR2 FYNNEI. The CDR3 totals 16 residues. CDR3 sequence: CASTLTRPSRGYGYTF. CDR3 bases: TGTGCCAGCACCCTAACACGGCCCTCCAGGGGCTATGGCTACACCTTC. Variable domain in full (rest from reference TRBV2 and TRBJ1-2): EPEVTQTPSHQVTQMGQEVILRCVPISNHLYFYWYRQILGQKVEFLVSFYNNEISEKSEIFDDQFSVERPDGSNFTLKIRSTKLEDSAMYFCASTLTRPSRGYGYTFGSGTRLTVV.

The rearrangement links TRBV4-1 to TRBJ1-6; tentatively, D is TRBD1 (6 bases). Trimming removed 8 bases from V and 9 bases from J, with 14 bases in between. Germline CDR1 and CDR2: MGHRA and YSYEKL. This CDR3 is built from 13 residues. The CDR3 bases are TGCGCCAGCGGGGACATAGGAGTTTCACCCCTCCACTTT. Translation gives CASGDIGVSPLHF.

The chain employs TRBV29-1 and TRBJ2-5; 8 nucleotides line up with TRBD1. CDR1 and CDR2 from the germline V gene are SQVTM and ANQGSEA. V shed 6 bases and J 4 bases; nucleotides not matched to a gene: 10. This CDR3 comprises 14 residues. The CDR3: CSVKTDRVGETQYF. The CDR3 DNA is TGCAGCGTGAAAACGGACAGGGTTGGAGAGACCCAGTACTTC.